Sequencing of this T cell receptor beta chain was carried out in a study of blood T cells in healthy people across ages. About the study: There was about one barcoded beta molecule captured by template switching per two T cells.

CDR3 length: 13 amino acids. Germline values: CDR1 SEHNR, CDR2 FQNEAQ (reference sequence). Trimming took 7 bases from V and 8 from J, leaving 17 bases between them. Study-level results: Per million T cells, the diversity of TCR beta decreased roughly linearly as age advanced.

This clonotype was found many times. Antigen unknown. Primers used in a second PCR of about 7 to 11 cycles were a sample-barcoded 5' primer and a J-beta primer mix. Every molecule of cDNA carried a tag from a template-switch adaptor with 12 random nucleotides. TCRdb redid the calling of the 5' RACE reads with MiXCR, one entry per CDR3 protein. The data contain around 400,000 distinct CDR3 sequences, 50% to 60% of them singletons. Peripheral blood samples of roughly 9.8 milliliters were drawn from each donor. The sequenced sample consisted of blood. The chain links TRBV7-9 to TRBJ1-2, with D unresolved. The sequence came from a man between 60 and 75 years old in good health. CDR3 DNA: TGTGCCAGCACCAAATCATTCACAGAAGGCTACACCTTC. Translated: CASTKSFTEGYTF.